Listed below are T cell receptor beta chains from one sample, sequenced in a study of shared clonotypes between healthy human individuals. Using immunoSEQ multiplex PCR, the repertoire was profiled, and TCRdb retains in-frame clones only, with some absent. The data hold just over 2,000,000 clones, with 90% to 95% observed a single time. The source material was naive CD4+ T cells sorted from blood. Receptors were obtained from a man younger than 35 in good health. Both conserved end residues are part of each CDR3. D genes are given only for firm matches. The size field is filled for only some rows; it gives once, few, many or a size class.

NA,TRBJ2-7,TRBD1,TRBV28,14,TGTGCCAGTAGTTTCAGGGGGTTATCCTACGAGCAGTACTTC,CASSFRGLSYEQYF
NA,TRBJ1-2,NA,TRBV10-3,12,TGTGCCATCGGGGACGGAGGCTATGGCTACACCTTC,CAIGDGGYGYTF
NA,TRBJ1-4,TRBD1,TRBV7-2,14,TGTGCCAGCAGCCCCCCGGGGACAGGTGAAAAACTGTTTTTT,CASSPPGTGEKLFF
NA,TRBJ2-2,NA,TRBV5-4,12,TGTGCCAGCAGCTTTTCGTTGGGGGAGCTGTTTTTT,CASSFSLGELFF
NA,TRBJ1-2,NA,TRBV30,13,TGTGCCTGGGCACCGGGACTTAACTATGGCTACACCTTC,CAWAPGLNYGYTF
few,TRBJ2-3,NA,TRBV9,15,TGTGCCAGCAGCGTAGTACCCCGGTTCACAGATACGCAGTATTTT,CASSVVPRFTDTQYF
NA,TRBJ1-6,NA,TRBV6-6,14,TGTGCCAGCGTCGACAGCTCCTATAATTCACCCCTCCACTTT,CASVDSSYNSPLHF
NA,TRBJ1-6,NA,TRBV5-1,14,TGCGCCAGCAGCTTGAGGACAGATAATTCACCCCTCCACTTT,CASSLRTDNSPLHF
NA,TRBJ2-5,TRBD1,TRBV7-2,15,TGTGCCAGCAGCTTAGTGCAGGGGGTTGAAGGGACCCAGTACTTC,CASSLVQGVEGTQYF
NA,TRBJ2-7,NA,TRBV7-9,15,TGTGCCAGCAGCTTACGCGGTCAGGGCTTCGGGGAGCAGTACTTC,CASSLRGQGFGEQYF
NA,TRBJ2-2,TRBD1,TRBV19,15,TGTGCCAGTAGGCCAGGGGGAACTGGCACCGGGGAGCTGTTTTTT,CASRPGGTGTGELFF
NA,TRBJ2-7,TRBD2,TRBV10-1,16,TGCGCCAGCAGTGACCAACCGGGACTAAACTCCTACGAGCAGTACTTC,CASSDQPGLNSYEQYF
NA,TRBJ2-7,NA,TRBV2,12,TGTGCCAGCAGTGGAGGGTCCTACGAGCAGTACTTC,CASSGGSYEQYF
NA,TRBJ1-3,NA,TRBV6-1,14,TGTGCCAGCAGTGATTACGCCTCTGGAAACACCATATATTTT,CASSDYASGNTIYF